This T cell receptor beta chain was observed in a study of T cell changes during pregnancy in multiple sclerosis. The CDR3 loop spans 11 amino acids. The germline V and J ends were trimmed by 6 bases and 4 bases, with 4 bases remaining between them. The V gene's germline CDR1 is SNHLY and CDR2 FYNNEI. This table comes from immunoSEQ multiplex PCR, and its TCRdb copy is limited to in-frame clones, with some not included. The sample yields under 45,000 clones, roughly 92% seen once. The V gene is TRBV2, the J gene TRBJ2-1, with no clear D. The sequencing used CD4+ T cells from peripheral blood mononuclear cells, collected in the first trimester of pregnancy. The receptor comes from a female donor with multiple sclerosis, enrolled in a pregnancy study. CDR3 sequence reads: CASSLYNEQFF. The DNA of the CDR3 is TGTGCCAGCAGCTTATACAATGAGCAGTTCTTC. Variable domain in full (rest from reference TRBV2 and TRBJ2-1): EPEVTQTPSHQVTQMGQEVILRCVPISNHLYFYWYRQILGQKVEFLVSFYNNEISEKSEIFDDQFSVERPDGSNFTLKIRSTKLEDSAMYFCASSLYNEQFFGPGTRLTVL.